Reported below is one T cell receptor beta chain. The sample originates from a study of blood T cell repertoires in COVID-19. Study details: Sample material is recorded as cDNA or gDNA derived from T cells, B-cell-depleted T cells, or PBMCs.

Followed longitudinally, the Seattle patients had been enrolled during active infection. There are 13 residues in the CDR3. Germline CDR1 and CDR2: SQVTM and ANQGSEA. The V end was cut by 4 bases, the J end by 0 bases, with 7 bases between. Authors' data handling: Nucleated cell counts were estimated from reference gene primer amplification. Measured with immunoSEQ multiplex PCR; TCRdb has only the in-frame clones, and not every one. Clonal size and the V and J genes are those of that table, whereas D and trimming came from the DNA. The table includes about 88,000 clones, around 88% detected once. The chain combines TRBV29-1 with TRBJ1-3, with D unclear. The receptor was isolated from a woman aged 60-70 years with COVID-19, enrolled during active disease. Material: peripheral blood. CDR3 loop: CSVGLLSGNTIYF. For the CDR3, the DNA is TGCAGCGTTGGACTTCTCTCTGGAAACACCATATATTTT.